This TCR beta chain derives from a study of blood T cell repertoires in COVID-19. Study-wide context: Specimens from acute and convalescent COVID-19 originated in the United States, Italy and Spain. From T cells, B-cell-depleted T cells, or PBMCs came the material, which was cDNA or gDNA.

About this clone itself: Compared with germline, one end of the junction differs, possibly owing to a read error. Other DNA sequences of this sample code for an identical CDR3.

This CDR3 contains 15 residues. CDR1 is SEHNR and CDR2 is FQNEAQ in the germline V gene (reference sequence). Per the authors' pipeline: Amplifying reference gene primers gave estimates of nucleated cell counts. The repertoire was sequenced with immunoSEQ multiplex PCR; TCRdb's copy has only in-frame clones and lacks some. Clone size and the V and J calls come from that table; the DNA yielded D and trimming. Of some 300,000 clones in the sample, 90% were seen once. Sequences were obtained from peripheral blood. This chain connects TRBV7-9 to TRBJ1-1; perhaps TRBD1 as D (5 bases). The sequence was collected from a woman in her forties or fifties with COVID-19, enrolled during active disease. DNA for the CDR3: TGCGCCAGCAGCTTCAACCGGGACTCCGGCACTGAAGCTTTCTTT. This gives the protein CASSFNRDSGTEAFF.